Below are 15 T cell receptor beta chains sequenced from a single sample in a study of tumor and adjacent non-tumor tissue in lung cancer. TCRbeta libraries were built with three rounds of nested PCR, modified from ARM-PCR. MiXCR, applied by TCRdb to the multiplex PCR reads, yields one record per CDR3 protein. The table shows around 39,000 distinct CDR3 sequences, with around three fifths occurring only once. RNA was extracted from bulk tissue without any cell sorting. More than 3 cm separated this lung sample from the edge of the tumor. Sequenced: distant non-tumor lung tissue. These receptors were taken from a man aged 45 to 65 with non-small cell lung cancer.

To note about this clonotype: The junction departs from the called germline gene at one end, perhaps through a read error. The genes are TRBV2 and TRBJ2-1; tentatively, D is TRBD1 or TRBD2 (6 bases each). The CDR3 has 16 amino acids. Germline CDR1 and CDR2: SNHLY and FYNNEI. The CDR3 DNA is TGTACCAGTAGCGGAAGGACAGATAGCTCCTACAATGAGCAGTTCTTC. This sequence encodes CTSSGRTDSSYNEQFF.

Comments on this clonotype: It may be a read error: a sequence one base away is much more abundant. This sequence joins TRBV6-1 and TRBJ1-1; D uncertain. This CDR3 contains 15 residues. CDR1 and CDR2 (germline): MNHNS, SASEGT. The CDR3 DNA reads TGTGCCACCGCCCCACACAGCGTCCTGAACACTGAAGCTCTCTTT. Protein: CATAPHSVLNTEALF.

The V gene is TRBV29-1, the J gene TRBJ2-3, with 7 bases lining up with TRBD1. The CDR3 covers 15 residues. From germline, CDR1 is SQVTM and CDR2 ANQGSEA. V trimming: 7 bases; J trimming: 3 bases; junction bases outside the gene matches: 13. DNA of the CDR3: TGCAGCGCGACCCACGGGACAGTGGGGACAGATACGCAGTATTTT. It specifies CSATHGTVGTDTQYF.

As for this clonotype: A much larger clone lies a single base off, so this may be a read error. The gene calls are TRBV20-1 and TRBJ1-6; D possibly corresponds to TRBD1 (5 bases). The V gene's germline CDR1 is DFQATT and CDR2 SNEGSKA (reference sequence). Trimming shortened V by 0 bases and J by 6 bases, and 9 bases separated the two germline ends. The CDR3 is made up of 14 amino acids. CDR3 residues: CSARDQGSNSPLHF. CDR3 sequence (DNA): TGCAGTGCTAGAGACCAGGGAAGTAATTCACCCCTCCACTTT.

The chain has TRBV6-5 and TRBJ2-2; weak D call: TRBD2 (5 bases). V lost 5 bases, J lost 5 bases, and 21 bases lay in between. Germline V gene data show CDR1 as MNHEY and CDR2 as SVGAGI. The CDR3 extends over 17 amino acids. The CDR3 is CASSPLHPPWETGELFF. The CDR3 DNA reads as TGTGCCAGCAGTCCCCTCCATCCGCCCTGGGAGACCGGGGAGCTGTTTTTT.

Remarks on this clonotype: This could be a read error, since a much larger clone is one nucleotide away. The gene calls are TRBV6-6 and TRBJ1-3; D is unresolved. This CDR3 is built from 13 residues. Germline V gives CDR1 MNHNY, CDR2 SVGAGI (reference sequence). CDR3 amino acids: CASKGISGDTIYF. As DNA, the CDR3 is TGTGCCAGTAAGGGCATCTCTGGAGACACCATATATTTT.

Note on this clonotype: A single base separates this from a much larger clone, so it may be a read error. V is TRBV7-9 and J is TRBJ1-5, with D perhaps TRBD1 (5 bases). This CDR3 region has 16 residues. Germline lookup yields CDR1 SEHNR and CDR2 FQNEAQ (reference sequence). The CDR3 DNA follows: TGTGCCAGCAGCTTAGGTGCCGGGGGGAGCATTCAGCCCCAGCATTTT. It codes for CASSLGAGGSIQPQHF.

This clonotype was observed a few times. This could be a read error, since a much larger clone is one nucleotide away. The chain couples TRBV4-1 to TRBJ1-2, with D uncertain. With 7 bases removed from V and 4 bases from J, the gap between germline ends came to 16 bases. The CDR3 totals 14 residues. Germline loops: CDR1 MGHRA, CDR2 YSYEKL. CDR3 sequence reads: CASNHVTKVYGYTF. The CDR3 DNA reads TGCGCCAGCAACCATGTGACGAAGGTCTATGGCTACACCTTC.

This clonotype was seen a handful of times. One end of the junction does not line up with germline, which may come from a read error. The chain is built from TRBV2 and TRBJ2-7; tentative D call: TRBD2 (5 bases). CDR1 and CDR2 from the germline V gene are SNHLY and FYNNEI. The CDR3 spans 13 residues. The CDR3 sequence: CVSVTGSSYEQYF. The CDR3 DNA sequence: TGTGTCAGCGTAACGGGAAGCTCCTACGAGCAGTACTTC.

Notes on this clonotype: At one boundary the junction diverges from the germline segment, which might be a read error. The V gene is TRBV24-1, the J gene TRBJ2-3, with D perhaps given as TRBD1 or TRBD2 (5 bases each). Germline-derived CDR1 and CDR2 are KGHDR and SFDVKD. The CDR3 has 13 amino acids. CDR3 residues: CATRGRITDRQYF. The CDR3 coding sequence is TGTGCCACGAGGGGCAGAATCACAGATAGGCAGTATTTT.

The gene calls are TRBV29-1 and TRBJ2-7; D possibly corresponds to TRBD2 (6 bases). V lost 6 bases, J lost 1 base, and 13 bases lay in between. This CDR3 is 13 amino acids long. Germline V CDR1 and CDR2: SQVTM, ANQGSEA. The CDR3 coding sequence is TGCAGCGTCGCTCGGGACTTATCCTACGAGCAGTACTTC. Translating it yields CSVARDLSYEQYF.

About this clonotype: This may be a read error, as it is one base from a much larger clone. The V and J genes are TRBV7-9 and TRBJ1-4; TRBD1 might be the D (5 bases). In germline, CDR1 is SEHNR, CDR2 FQNEAQ (reference sequence). The CDR3 is 13 amino acids. With 1 base removed from V and 16 bases from J, the gap between germline ends came to 16 bases. The CDR3 DNA reads as TGTGCCAGCAGCTTAGAGTCCAGGGCCCAACCGTTTTTT. This gives the protein CASSLESRAQPFF.

This clonotype came up many times. The chain has TRBV5-4 and TRBJ2-1; the match to TRBD1 covers 8 bases. The germline V gene has CDR1 SGHNT and CDR2 YYREEE (reference sequence). After removal of 6 bases from V and 1 base from J, the junction contained 12 bases not matched to a gene. The CDR3 consists of 17 residues. CDR3 DNA: TGTGCCAGCAACCAAGGGGGGACAGGTGATTCCTACAATGAGCAGTTCTTC. It translates to CASNQGGTGDSYNEQFF.

Of note for this clonotype: Likely a read error: the CDR3 ends without its conserved phenylalanine or tryptophan. This chain joins TRBV6-1 and TRBJ2-7, with 10 bases matching TRBD1. V lost 7 bases and J lost 4; bases outside the gene matches: 13. CDR1 MNHNS and CDR2 SASEGT come from the germline V gene. The CDR3 runs to 16 residues. This CDR3 is CASKTGGPEGNYEQYL. In nucleotides, the CDR3 is TGTGCCAGCAAGACAGGGGGCCCAGAAGGGAATTACGAGCAGTACCTT.

Details on this clonotype: This clone may be a read error of a much larger clone one base away. The chain recombines TRBV7-8 with TRBJ2-1, with 8 bases fitting TRBD2. This CDR3 spans 15 amino acids. CDR1 SGHVS and CDR2 FQNEAQ come from the germline V gene. Germline trimming cut 2 bases from V and 9 bases from J; bases unmatched to any gene: 9. CDR3 sequence: CASSLMIRGGSEQFF. Written as DNA, the CDR3 is TGTGCCAGCAGCTTAATGATCCGGGGGGGCAGTGAGCAGTTCTTC.